These 15 T cell receptor beta chains were all obtained from the same sample, sequenced in a study of blood T cell repertoires in COVID-19. Data came from immunoSEQ multiplex PCR; TCRdb stores just in-frame clones and leaves some out. The data hold some 250,000 clones, with about 89% observed a single time. Sequencing input: PBMCs or T cells enriched from blood (not recorded which). Receptor source: a human donor in a cohort exposed to, infected with or recovered from COVID-19 (not recorded which). The donor label of this sample is uncertain.

This clone was picked up one time. V and J are TRBV18 and TRBJ2-3; 9 bases line up with TRBD1. The germline CDR1 and CDR2 sequences are KGHSH and LQKENI. Germline trimming cut 4 bases from V and 6 bases from J; bases unmatched to any gene: 2. CDR3 length equals 13 residues. The CDR3 nucleotides are TGTGCCAGCTCACGGGACAGGGTGGATACGCAGTATTTT. The encoded protein is CASSRDRVDTQYF.

This sequence joins TRBV2 and TRBJ2-3; D gene uncertain. The CDR3 is made up of 14 amino acids. Trimming left V 7 bases short and J 2 bases short, with 13 bases between. Germline loops: CDR1 SNHLY, CDR2 FYNNEI. As DNA, the CDR3 is TGTGCCAGCACCCTAGGCCTTTACACAGATACGCAGTATTTT. This gives the protein CASTLGLYTDTQYF.

V is TRBV29-1 and J is TRBJ2-1; 9 positions match TRBD2. Losses at the gene ends were 3 bases for V and 6 bases for J; bases not matched to a gene: 3. The CDR3 has 13 residues. Per the germline V gene, CDR1 is SQVTM and CDR2 is ANQGSEA. The CDR3 spells CSVDWRGGNEQFF. The CDR3 DNA reads as TGCAGCGTTGATTGGCGGGGGGGCAATGAGCAGTTCTTC.

The chain carries TRBV4-1 and TRBJ2-7; D is unclear. CDR1 is MGHRA and CDR2 is YSYEKL in the germline V gene. Trimming shortened V by 0 bases and J by 7 bases, and 7 bases separated the two germline ends. CDR3 length: 12 amino acids. CDR3 protein: CASSQDRREQYF. The DNA of the CDR3 is TGCGCCAGCAGCCAAGATAGGCGGGAGCAGTACTTC.

V usage is TRBV24-1 and J usage is TRBJ2-3; D perhaps matches TRBD2 (6 bases). V was trimmed by 9 bases and J by 0 bases, leaving 9 bases between them. Germline CDR1 and CDR2: KGHDR and SFDVKD. This CDR3 comprises 13 residues. The CDR3 protein is CATGGFSTDTQYF. The CDR3 DNA reads as TGTGCCACCGGAGGGTTTAGCACAGATACGCAGTATTTT.

V is TRBV6-2 or TRBV6-3 and J is TRBJ2-3, with 9 positions matching TRBD2. The V gene's germline CDR1 is MNHEY and CDR2 SVGEGT. This CDR3 has 20 amino acids. V was pared by 4 bases and J by 3 bases, with 20 bases of the junction left unmatched. CDR3 sequence: CASSWMERASGDPMTDTQYF. In nucleotides, the CDR3 is TGTGCCAGCAGTTGGATGGAGAGGGCTAGCGGGGACCCCATGACAGATACGCAGTATTTT.

The chain carries TRBV5-1 and TRBJ2-3; 7 nucleotides line up with TRBD2. The CDR3 is 16 amino acids. Per germline, CDR1 SGHRS and CDR2 YFSETQ. V shed 8 bases and J 0 bases; nucleotides not matched to a gene: 12. Here the CDR3 DNA reads TGCGCCAGTACCCGCCTCCAGCGGGGTAGCACAGATACGCAGTATTTT. It translates to CASTRLQRGSTDTQYF.

This rearrangement joins TRBV7-9 to TRBJ2-7; TRBD2 matches at 7 bases. The CDR3 has 15 amino acids. CDR1 is SEHNR, CDR2 FQNEAQ, per germline (reference sequence). V shed 5 bases, J shed 5 bases, and the junction held 12 bases outside the gene matches. CDR3 nucleotide sequence: TGTGCCAGCAGCCCTCCCCCCGGGGGGAAAAACGAGCAGTACTTC. Residues: CASSPPPGGKNEQYF.

This chain links TRBV2 with TRBJ2-5; 13 bases fit TRBD2. CDR3 size: 17 residues. Unmatched junction bases numbered 10, after V lost 6 bases and J lost 3 bases. Germline V gene lookup returns CDR1 SNHLY and CDR2 FYNNEI. Here the CDR3 DNA reads TGTGCCAGCAGGGAAAGACTAGCGGGGGGAATGGAAGAGACCCAGTACTTC. Translation gives CASRERLAGGMEETQYF.

This chain joins TRBV7-9 and TRBJ2-7; D may be TRBD1 (6 bases). V lost 5 bases and J 6 bases, leaving 11 bases between the germline ends. Germline CDR1 and CDR2: SEHNR and FQNEAQ (reference sequence). The CDR3 sequence is 12 residues long. CDR3 nucleotide sequence: TGTGCCAGCAGCACCGGACAGTTCGAGCAGTACTTC. It codes for CASSTGQFEQYF.

J is TRBJ2-5 and V is TRBV19; possible D gene TRBD1, 5 bases. The CDR3 is made up of 14 amino acids. The germline V and J ends were trimmed by 1 base and 4 bases, with 10 bases remaining between them. Germline CDR1 and CDR2: LNHDA and SQIVND (reference sequence). The CDR3 DNA reads as TGTGCCAGTAGTATAGGGGCAGGGCCAGAGACCCAGTACTTC. The encoded protein is CASSIGAGPETQYF.

This chain links TRBV5-4 with TRBJ1-4; D may be TRBD1 (5 bases). The CDR3 consists of 14 residues. Trimming shortened V by 7 bases and J by 3 bases, and 13 bases separated the two germline ends. Germline lookup yields CDR1 SGHNT and CDR2 YYREEE (reference sequence). In DNA, the CDR3 is TGTGCCAGCGGCTACCAGGGTCCTAATGAAAAACTGTTTTTT. Translating gives CASGYQGPNEKLFF.

V usage is TRBV5-5 and J usage is TRBJ2-5, with 8 bases identical to TRBD2. The CDR3 is 16 residues long. V lost 4 bases, J lost 2 bases, and 10 bases stayed unmatched. CDR1 and CDR2 from the germline V gene are SGHKS and YYEKEE (reference sequence). The CDR3 nucleotides are TGTGCCAGCAGCCTCCGGGGGGGCTACCTTCAAGAGACCCAGTACTTC. Encoded protein: CASSLRGGYLQETQYF.

The sample holds one count of this clone. This chain uses TRBV19 with TRBJ1-1; D call uncertain. The CDR3 consists of 13 residues. The ends were cut back, 7 bases at V and 5 bases at J, with 14 bases in the middle. Looked up from germline, CDR1 is LNHDA and CDR2 is SQIVND (reference sequence). In DNA form, the CDR3 reads TGTGCCAGTAAGGAGGGATTAAGGACTGAAGCTTTCTTT. Its translation: CASKEGLRTEAFF.

This chain joins TRBV12-3 or TRBV12-4 and TRBJ1-4; D remains ambiguous. The CDR3 extends over 12 amino acids. Between the trimmed V and J ends, which lost 6 bases and 5 bases, there was a span of 7 bases. The CDR3 nucleotides are TGTGCCAGCAGGGGAGGCAATGAAAAACTGTTTTTT. Translating it yields CASRGGNEKLFF.